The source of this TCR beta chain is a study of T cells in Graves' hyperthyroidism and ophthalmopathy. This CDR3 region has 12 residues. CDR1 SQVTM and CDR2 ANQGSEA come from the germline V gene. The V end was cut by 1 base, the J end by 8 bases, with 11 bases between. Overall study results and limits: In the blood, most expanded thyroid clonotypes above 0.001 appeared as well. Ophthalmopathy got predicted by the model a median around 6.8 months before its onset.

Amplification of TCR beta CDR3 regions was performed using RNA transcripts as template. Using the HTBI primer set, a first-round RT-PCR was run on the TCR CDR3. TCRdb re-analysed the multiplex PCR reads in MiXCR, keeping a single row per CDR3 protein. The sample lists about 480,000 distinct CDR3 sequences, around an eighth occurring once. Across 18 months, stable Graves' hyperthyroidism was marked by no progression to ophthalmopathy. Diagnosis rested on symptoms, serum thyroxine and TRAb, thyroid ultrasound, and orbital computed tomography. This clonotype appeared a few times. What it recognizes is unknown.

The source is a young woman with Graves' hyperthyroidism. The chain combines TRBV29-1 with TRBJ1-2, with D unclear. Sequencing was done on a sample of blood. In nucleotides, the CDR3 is TGCAGCGTTGAAGCGGGCCGAGAGGGCTACACCTTC. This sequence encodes CSVEAGREGYTF.